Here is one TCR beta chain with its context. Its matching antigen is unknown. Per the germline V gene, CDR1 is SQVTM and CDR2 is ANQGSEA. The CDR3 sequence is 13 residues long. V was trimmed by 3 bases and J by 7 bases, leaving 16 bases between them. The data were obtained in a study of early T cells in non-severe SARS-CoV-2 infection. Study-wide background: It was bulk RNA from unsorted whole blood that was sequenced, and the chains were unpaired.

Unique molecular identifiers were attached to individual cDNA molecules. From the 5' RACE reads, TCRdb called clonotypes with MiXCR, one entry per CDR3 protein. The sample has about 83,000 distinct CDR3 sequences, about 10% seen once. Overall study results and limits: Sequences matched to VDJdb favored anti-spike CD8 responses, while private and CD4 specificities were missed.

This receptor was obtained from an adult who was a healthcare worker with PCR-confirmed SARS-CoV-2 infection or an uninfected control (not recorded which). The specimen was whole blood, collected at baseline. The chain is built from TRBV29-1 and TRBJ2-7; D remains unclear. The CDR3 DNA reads TGCAGCGTTGACAGGTACCTTGAAGGAGAGCAGTACTTC. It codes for CSVDRYLEGEQYF.